The 28 T cell receptor beta chains below come from one sample, sequenced in a study of T cell repertoires in cytomegalovirus infection. TCRdb reprocessed the reads via MiXCR and lists one record per CDR3 protein. The table includes about 160,000 distinct CDR3 sequences, about 20% detected once. What these receptors recognize is not known. The specimen comprised CD8+ T cells from cultured PBMCs, sampled from culture after CMV antigen stimulation. These receptors were collected from a human donor in good health (CMV status not recorded). Some clones in this sample may be carry-over from other donors' samples.

Comments on this clonotype: One junction end disagrees with the germline gene, perhaps due to a read error. This chain uses TRBV12-3 or TRBV12-4 with TRBJ2-1; 9 positions agree with TRBD2. The length of the CDR3 is 17 residues. The CDR3, as DNA: TGTGCCAGCAGTTTAGCGCTAGCGGGATGGGCCTACAATGAGCAGTCCTTC. Translating it yields CASSLALAGWAYNEQSF.

The chain couples TRBV7-2 to TRBJ2-7; D perhaps matches TRBD2 (5 bases). The CDR3 is 15 residues long. V was shortened by 5 bases and J by 0 bases, with 14 bases between the two germline ends. Germline CDR1 and CDR2: SGHTA and FQGNSA. CDR3 loop: CASSPAEPTSYEQYF. Here the CDR3 DNA reads TGTGCCAGCAGCCCAGCGGAGCCTACCTCCTACGAGCAGTACTTC.

There are a few counts of this clonotype. The chain joins TRBV7-8 to TRBJ2-1, with 10 bases lining up with TRBD2. J gave up 1 base and V 4 bases, and 1 base lay outside the gene matches. This CDR3 contains 15 residues. Germline V gene lookup returns CDR1 SGHVS and CDR2 FQNEAQ. The CDR3 sequence is CASSSTSGSYNEQFF. Here the CDR3 DNA reads TGTGCCAGCAGCTCGACTAGCGGGTCCTACAATGAGCAGTTCTTC.

This clonotype was counted only a few times. This chain links TRBV6-8 with TRBJ1-4; TRBD1 agrees at 10 bases. CDR1 is MNHGY, CDR2 SAAAGT, per germline. CDR3 length equals 14 residues. V shed 0 bases, J shed 8 bases, and the junction held 0 bases outside the gene matches. In DNA, the CDR3 is TGTGCCAGCAGTTACTCGACAGGGGGCGAAAAACTGTTTTTT. Translated, it gives CASSYSTGGEKLFF.

This clonotype was found a few times. The chain combines TRBV7-2 with TRBJ2-3; perhaps TRBD1 as D (5 bases). CDR3 length: 14 residues. V lost 5 bases, J lost 0 bases, and 9 bases lay in between. Germline values: CDR1 SGHTA, CDR2 FQGNSA. CDR3 amino acids: CASSQGTSTDTQYF. The CDR3 nucleotides read TGTGCCAGCAGCCAGGGCACTAGCACAGATACGCAGTATTTT.

A few counts support this clonotype. The genes are TRBV11-1 and TRBJ1-1; TRBD1 might be the D (5 bases). Trimming left V 5 bases short and J 5 bases short, with 18 bases between. The CDR3 runs to 15 residues. The germline V gene encodes CDR1 SGHAT and CDR2 FQDESV (reference sequence). The CDR3 DNA is TGTGCCAGCAGCCCACGACAAGGTTCAGGGACTGAAGCTTTCTTT. Its translation: CASSPRQGSGTEAFF.

This clonotype was picked up a small number of times. V is TRBV5-6 and J is TRBJ1-1; D gene ambiguous. With 0 bases removed from V and 6 bases from J, the gap between germline ends came to 12 bases. The CDR3 is made up of 14 amino acids. Looked up from germline, CDR1 is SGHDT and CDR2 is YYEEEE. The DNA for the CDR3 is TGTGCCAGCAGCTTGGATGCGGGGATGGCTGAAGCTTTCTTT. It is translated as CASSLDAGMAEAFF.

J is TRBJ1-5 and V is TRBV6-5, with D possibly being TRBD1 (6 bases). This CDR3 is built from 12 residues. From germline, CDR1 is MNHEY and CDR2 SVGAGI. The CDR3 protein is CASRGSGQPQHF. CDR3 bases: TGTGCTTCAAGGGGGTCGGGTCAGCCCCAGCATTTT.

The V gene is TRBV7-2, the J gene TRBJ2-7; 8 bases line up with TRBD2. Germline CDR1 and CDR2: SGHTA and FQGNSA. Germline trimming cut 3 bases from V and 2 bases from J; bases unmatched to any gene: 6. The CDR3 is 15 residues long. The CDR3 DNA reads as TGTGCCAGCAGCTTTGGAGCGGGGGACCCCTACGAGCAGTACTTC. Amino acids: CASSFGAGDPYEQYF.

In this sample, this clonotype turned up a few times. This chain joins TRBV4-3 and TRBJ1-1, with D possibly TRBD1 on 6 matching bases. The CDR3 sequence is 15 residues long. Trimming shortened V by 1 base and J by 0 bases, and 9 bases separated the two germline ends. Germline CDR1 is LGHNA and CDR2 is YSLEER. The CDR3 DNA reads as TGCGCCAGCAGCCAAGTACAGGGCATGAACACTGAAGCTTTCTTT. It encodes CASSQVQGMNTEAFF.

This clonotype was seen a handful of times. The gene calls are TRBV7-9 and TRBJ1-1; D gene uncertain. Trimming took 2 bases from V and 4 from J, leaving 14 bases between them. Germline-derived CDR1 and CDR2 are SEHNR and FQNEAQ (reference sequence). The CDR3 contains 15 residues. The CDR3 is CASSLWTEGGTEAFF. CDR3 sequence (DNA): TGTGCCAGCAGCTTATGGACCGAGGGAGGCACTGAAGCTTTCTTT.

This clonotype was picked up a small number of times. This rearrangement joins TRBV10-3 to TRBJ2-2, with unresolved D. This CDR3 spans 16 amino acids. V was pared by 7 bases and J by 7 bases, with 22 bases between. The V gene's germline CDR1 is ENHRY and CDR2 SYGVKD. The CDR3 DNA reads TGTGCCATCATGACCGAAAACCCGCGACCCGGCGGGGAGCTGTTTTTT. Translation gives CAIMTENPRPGGELFF.

This clonotype was found a few times. This chain uses TRBV27 with TRBJ1-1; a possible D gene is TRBD1 (5 bases). CDR1 MNHEY and CDR2 SMNVEV come from the germline V gene (reference sequence). Trimming left V 3 bases short and J 1 base short, with 12 bases between. This CDR3 is built from 15 residues. CDR3 nucleotide sequence: TGTGCCAGCAGTTTCAGGGTAGGGGAGAACACTGAAGCTTTCTTT. Residues: CASSFRVGENTEAFF.

This clonotype was detected many times. The rearrangement links TRBV6-5 to TRBJ1-1; D not certain. This CDR3 has 12 residues. The ends were cut back, 6 bases at V and 4 bases at J, with 9 bases in the middle. CDR1 is MNHEY, CDR2 SVGAGI, per germline. In DNA form, the CDR3 reads TGTGCCAGCAGCCCCCTGGGCACTGAAGCTTTCTTT. Amino acid sequence: CASSPLGTEAFF.

The gene calls are TRBV7-9 and TRBJ1-2, with a tentative D call TRBD1 (6 bases). Trimming cost V 5 bases and J 4 bases, with 17 bases left between them. From germline, CDR1 is SEHNR and CDR2 FQNEAQ (reference sequence). The CDR3 covers 15 residues. CDR3 sequence: CASSRSGTTIYGYTF. Written as DNA, the CDR3 is TGTGCCAGCAGCCGATCCGGGACAACGATCTATGGCTACACCTTC.

This clonotype was seen more than once but under ten times. V is TRBV7-2 and J is TRBJ2-7; no firm D call. Deletions cut 1 base from V and 3 bases from J, with 7 bases between. From germline, CDR1 is SGHTA and CDR2 FQGNSA. The length of the CDR3 is 13 residues. The DNA for the CDR3 is TGTGCCAGCAGCTTAGGACTCATCTACGAGCAGTACTTC. This encodes CASSLGLIYEQYF.

Ten or more counts support this clonotype. V usage is TRBV7-2 and J usage is TRBJ2-3, with 7 bases matching TRBD1. CDR1 and CDR2 from the germline V gene are SGHTA and FQGNSA. V dropped 5 bases and J dropped 0; count of bases not matched to a gene: 8. The CDR3 has 16 residues. CDR3 DNA: TGTGCCAGCAGCACTCTCGGGACAGTTAGCACAGATACGCAGTATTTT. Encoded protein: CASSTLGTVSTDTQYF.

This clonotype is labeled as medium-sized. V and J are TRBV7-2 and TRBJ1-2; 11 nucleotides agree with TRBD1. Germline V gene sequence: CDR1 SGHTA, CDR2 FQGNSA. J lost 2 bases, V lost 1 base, and 3 bases had no gene match. The CDR3 length is 16 residues. CDR3 in DNA: TGTGCCAGCAGCTTAGGGGGACAGGGGGAGAACTATGGCTACACCTTC. As protein: CASSLGGQGENYGYTF.

The chain links TRBV9 to TRBJ1-5, with D unresolved. Germline V gives CDR1 SGDLS, CDR2 YYNGEE. V lost 7 bases to trimming and J lost 8 bases, with 22 bases between them. The CDR3 contains 15 residues. The CDR3 nucleotides are TGTGCCAGCGCAGAGGAGGGTACGGCATTTGAGCCCCAGCATTTT. It encodes CASAEEGTAFEPQHF. The full variable domain, completed using reference TRBV9 and TRBJ1-5, is DSGVTQTPKHLITATGQRVTLRCSPRSGDLSVYWYQQSLDQGLQFLIQYYNGEERAKGNILERFSAQQFPDLHSELNLSSLELGDSALYFCASAEEGTAFEPQHFGDGTRLSIL.

The V gene is TRBV7-9, the J gene TRBJ1-3; no clear D. This CDR3 region has 16 residues. Trimming stripped 7 bases from V and 2 bases from J, with 18 bases between. The germline gives CDR1 SEHNR, CDR2 FQNEAQ (reference sequence). The CDR3 coding sequence is TGTGCCAGCATGCTTCTTCCCCGGGTAACTGGAAACACCATATATTTT. Translating gives CASMLLPRVTGNTIYF.

This clonotype appeared a few times. This chain links TRBV7-2 with TRBJ2-5; 10 nucleotides align to TRBD1. The trim removed 2 bases at V and 2 bases at J, leaving 5 bases unmatched. The CDR3 runs 16 residues. Germline CDR1 and CDR2: SGHTA and FQGNSA. The CDR3 nucleotides are TGTGCCAGCAGCTTAAACCGGGACAGGGGACAAGAGACCCAGTACTTC. Translating gives CASSLNRDRGQETQYF.

The chain recombines TRBV6-5 with TRBJ2-3; D gene uncertain. The V end lost 0 bases, the J end lost 4 bases, and 8 bases lay between the germline ends. Germline assignment: CDR1 MNHEY and CDR2 SVGAGI. The CDR3 has 14 amino acids. The CDR3 region has the DNA TGTGCCAGCAGTTACTCCCAGGTTCCAGATACGCAGTATTTT. Its protein product is CASSYSQVPDTQYF.

This rearrangement joins TRBV12-3 or TRBV12-4 to TRBJ1-1; a possible D gene is TRBD1 (5 bases). Trimming left V 2 bases short and J 1 base short, with 8 bases between. This CDR3 contains 14 residues. The CDR3 spells CASSLFRENTEAFF. The CDR3, as DNA: TGTGCCAGCAGTTTATTCAGGGAGAACACTGAAGCTTTCTTT.

V is TRBV25-1 and J is TRBJ1-1, with D possibly TRBD1 on 6 matching bases. The CDR3 is made up of 14 amino acids. Trimming shortened V by 8 bases and J by 5 bases, and 18 bases separated the two germline ends. Germline V lookup: CDR1 MGHDK, CDR2 SYGVNS. The CDR3: CASAYGGGGTEAFF. CDR3 coding DNA: TGTGCCAGCGCTTACGGAGGGGGGGGGACTGAAGCTTTCTTT. Variable domain in full (rest from reference TRBV25-1 and TRBJ1-1): EADIYQTPRYLVIGTGKKITLECSQTMGHDKMYWYQQDPGMELHLIHYSYGVNSTEKGDLSSESTVSRIRTEHFPLTLESARPSHTSQYLCASAYGGGGTEAFFGQGTRLTVV.

The sample holds a few counts of this clonotype. V usage is TRBV6-5 and J usage is TRBJ1-2; possibly TRBD1 for D (6 bases). The germline CDR1 and CDR2 sequences are MNHEY and SVGAGI. V shed 5 bases and J shed 7 bases, with 17 bases lying between them. The CDR3 consists of 14 residues. CDR3: CASSTGGGLFGYTF. The CDR3 nucleotides read TGTGCCAGCAGTACCGGGGGGGGGCTCTTTGGCTACACCTTC.

The chain uses TRBV12-3 or TRBV12-4 and TRBJ1-1; no clear D. The CDR3 loop spans 15 amino acids. V lost 5 bases and J lost 8, with 21 bases in between. In DNA, the CDR3 is TGTGCCAGCAGTCCTCTTTATCTGGGGTTGCAAGAAGCTTTCTTT. Translation: CASSPLYLGLQEAFF.

There are many counts of this clonotype. The chain has TRBV7-9 and TRBJ2-7, with TRBD1 matching 10 bases. The CDR3 has 16 residues. V shed 4 bases and J 4 bases; nucleotides not matched to a gene: 10. Germline CDR1 SEHNR, CDR2 FQNEAQ (reference sequence). CDR3 amino acids: CASSSPGQGRPYEQYF. The CDR3 nucleotides read TGTGCCAGCAGCTCTCCGGGACAGGGGCGACCTTACGAGCAGTACTTC.

The V gene is TRBV20-1, the J gene TRBJ1-2; 7 bases map to TRBD1. This CDR3 spans 14 amino acids. Germline CDR1 and CDR2: DFQATT and SNEGSKA (reference sequence). V lost 2 bases and J lost 8; bases outside the gene matches: 11. CDR3 protein: CSARPQGELKGYTF. The CDR3 coding sequence is TGCAGTGCTAGACCCCAGGGGGAGTTGAAAGGCTACACCTTC.